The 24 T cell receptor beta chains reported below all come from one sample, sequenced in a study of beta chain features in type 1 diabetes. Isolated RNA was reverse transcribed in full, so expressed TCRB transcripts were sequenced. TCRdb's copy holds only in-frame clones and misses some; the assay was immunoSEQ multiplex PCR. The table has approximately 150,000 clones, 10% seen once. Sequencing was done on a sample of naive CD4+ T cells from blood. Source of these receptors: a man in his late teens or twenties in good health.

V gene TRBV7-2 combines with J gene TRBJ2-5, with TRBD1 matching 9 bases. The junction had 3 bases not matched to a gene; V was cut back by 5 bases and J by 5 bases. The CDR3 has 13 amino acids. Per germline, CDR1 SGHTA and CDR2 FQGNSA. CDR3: CASSRDRGETQYF. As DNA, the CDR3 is TGTGCCAGCAGCCGAGACAGGGGGGAGACCCAGTACTTC. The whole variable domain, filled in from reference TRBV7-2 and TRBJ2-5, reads GAGVSQSPSNKVTEKGKDVELRCDPISGHTALYWYRQSLGQGLEFLIYFQGNSAPDKSGLPSDRFSAERTGGSVSTLTIQRTQQEDSAVYLCASSRDRGETQYFGPGTRLLVL.

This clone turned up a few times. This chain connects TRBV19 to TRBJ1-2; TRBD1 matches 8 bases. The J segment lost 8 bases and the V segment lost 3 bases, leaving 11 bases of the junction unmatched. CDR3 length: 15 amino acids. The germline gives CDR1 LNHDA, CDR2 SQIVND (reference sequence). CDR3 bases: TGTGCCAGTAGTATTCTGCAGGGGGCAATTTACGGCTACACCTTC. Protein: CASSILQGAIYGYTF.

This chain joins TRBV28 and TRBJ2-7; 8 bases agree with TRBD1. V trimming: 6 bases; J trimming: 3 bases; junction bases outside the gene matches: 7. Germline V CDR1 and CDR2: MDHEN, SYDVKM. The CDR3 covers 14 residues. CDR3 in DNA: TGTGCCAGCAGCAAGGGGACAGGATACTACGAGCAGTACTTC. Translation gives CASSKGTGYYEQYF.

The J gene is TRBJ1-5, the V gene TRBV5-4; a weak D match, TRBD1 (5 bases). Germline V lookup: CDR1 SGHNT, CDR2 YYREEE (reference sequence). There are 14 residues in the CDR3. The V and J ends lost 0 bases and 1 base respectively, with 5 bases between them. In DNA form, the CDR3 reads TGTGCCAGCAGCTTGGCAGGGAGCAATCAGCCCCAGCATTTT. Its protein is CASSLAGSNQPQHF.

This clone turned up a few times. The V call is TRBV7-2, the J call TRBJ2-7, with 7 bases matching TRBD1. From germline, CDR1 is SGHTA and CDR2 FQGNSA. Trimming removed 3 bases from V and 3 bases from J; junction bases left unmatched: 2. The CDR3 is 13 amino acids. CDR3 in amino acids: CASSLDRNYEQYF. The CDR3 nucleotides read TGTGCCAGCAGCTTGGACAGGAACTACGAGCAGTACTTC.

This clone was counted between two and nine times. The CDR3 protein is CASSFASGVSSYNEQFF. CDR3 DNA sequence: TGCGCCAGCAGCTTTGCTAGCGGGGTGAGCTCCTACAATGAGCAGTTCTTC. The chain is built from TRBV5-1 and TRBJ2-1, with 9 bases matching TRBD2. The J segment lost 0 bases and the V segment lost 2 bases, leaving 6 bases of the junction unmatched. CDR1 is SGHRS and CDR2 is YFSETQ in the germline V gene. This CDR3 is built from 17 residues.

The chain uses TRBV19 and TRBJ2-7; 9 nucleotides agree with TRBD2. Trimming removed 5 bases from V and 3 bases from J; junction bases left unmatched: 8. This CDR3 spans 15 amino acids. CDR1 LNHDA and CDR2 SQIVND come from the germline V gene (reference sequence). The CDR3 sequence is CASSARGSGGYEQYF. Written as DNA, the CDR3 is TGTGCCAGTAGTGCCCGGGGTAGCGGGGGCTACGAGCAGTACTTC.

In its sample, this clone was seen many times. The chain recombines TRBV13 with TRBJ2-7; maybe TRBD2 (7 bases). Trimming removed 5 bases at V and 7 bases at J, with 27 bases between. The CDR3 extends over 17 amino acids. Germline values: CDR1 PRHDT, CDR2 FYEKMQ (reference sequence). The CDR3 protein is CASSLARGTPSQREQYF. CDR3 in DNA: TGTGCCAGCAGCCTGGCGCGGGGGACACCCTCTCAACGGGAGCAGTACTTC.

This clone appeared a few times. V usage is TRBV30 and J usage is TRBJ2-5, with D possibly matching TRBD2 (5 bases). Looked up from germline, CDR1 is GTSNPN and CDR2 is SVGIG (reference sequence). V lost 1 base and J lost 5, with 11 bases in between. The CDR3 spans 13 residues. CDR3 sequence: CAWSDPPGETQYF. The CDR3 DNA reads TGTGCCTGGAGTGACCCCCCGGGGGAGACCCAGTACTTC.

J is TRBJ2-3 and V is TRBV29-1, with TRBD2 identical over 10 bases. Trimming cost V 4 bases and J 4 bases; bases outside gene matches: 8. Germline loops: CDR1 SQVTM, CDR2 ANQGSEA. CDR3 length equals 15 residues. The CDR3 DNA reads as TGCAGCGTTGTATTCAGCGGGGGGGCCTCAGATACGCAGTATTTT. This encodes CSVVFSGGASDTQYF.

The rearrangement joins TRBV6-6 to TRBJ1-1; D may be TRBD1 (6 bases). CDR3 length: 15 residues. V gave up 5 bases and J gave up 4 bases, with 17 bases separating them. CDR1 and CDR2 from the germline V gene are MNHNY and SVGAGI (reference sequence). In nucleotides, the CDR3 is TGTGCCAGCAGTAGGGGGACATCCGGAGTCACTGAAGCTTTCTTT. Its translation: CASSRGTSGVTEAFF.

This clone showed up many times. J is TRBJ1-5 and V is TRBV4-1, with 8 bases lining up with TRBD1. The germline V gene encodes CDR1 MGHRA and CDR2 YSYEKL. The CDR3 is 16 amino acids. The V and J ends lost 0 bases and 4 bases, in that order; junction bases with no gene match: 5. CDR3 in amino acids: CASSQDTGTGNQPQHF. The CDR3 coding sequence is TGCGCCAGCAGCCAAGATACAGGGACAGGAAATCAGCCCCAGCATTTT.

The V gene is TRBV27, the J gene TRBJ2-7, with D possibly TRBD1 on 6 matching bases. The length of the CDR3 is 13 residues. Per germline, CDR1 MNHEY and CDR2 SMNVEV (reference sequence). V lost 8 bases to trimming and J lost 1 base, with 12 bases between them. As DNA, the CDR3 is TGTGCCAGCCAAGACAGGTATTCCTACGAGCAGTACTTC. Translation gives CASQDRYSYEQYF.

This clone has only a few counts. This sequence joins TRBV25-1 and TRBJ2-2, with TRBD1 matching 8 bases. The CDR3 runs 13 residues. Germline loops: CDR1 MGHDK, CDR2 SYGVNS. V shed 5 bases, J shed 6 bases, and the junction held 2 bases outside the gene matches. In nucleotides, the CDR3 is TGTGCCAGCAGTCCGACAGGGGCCGGGGAGCTGTTTTTT. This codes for CASSPTGAGELFF.

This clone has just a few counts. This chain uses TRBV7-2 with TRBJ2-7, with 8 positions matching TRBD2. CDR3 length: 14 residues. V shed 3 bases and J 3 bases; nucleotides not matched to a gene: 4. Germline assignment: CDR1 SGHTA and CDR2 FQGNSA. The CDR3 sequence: CASSFGGAIYEQYF. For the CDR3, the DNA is TGTGCCAGCAGCTTCGGGGGGGCGATCTACGAGCAGTACTTC. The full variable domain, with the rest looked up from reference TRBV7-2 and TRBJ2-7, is GAGVSQSPSNKVTEKGKDVELRCDPISGHTALYWYRQSLGQGLEFLIYFQGNSAPDKSGLPSDRFSAERTGGSVSTLTIQRTQQEDSAVYLCASSFGGAIYEQYFGPGTRLTVT.

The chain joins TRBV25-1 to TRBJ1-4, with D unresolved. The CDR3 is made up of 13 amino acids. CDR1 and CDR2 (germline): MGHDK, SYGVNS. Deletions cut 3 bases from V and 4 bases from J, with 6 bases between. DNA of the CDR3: TGTGCCAGCAGTGAGGGAGGTAATGAAAAACTGTTTTTT. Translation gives CASSEGGNEKLFF.

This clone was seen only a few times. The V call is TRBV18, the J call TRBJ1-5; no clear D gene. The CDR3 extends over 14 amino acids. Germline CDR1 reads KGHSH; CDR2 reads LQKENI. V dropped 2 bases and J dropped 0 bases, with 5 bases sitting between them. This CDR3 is CASSPVYSNQPQHF. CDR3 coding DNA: TGTGCCAGCTCACCAGTATATAGCAATCAGCCCCAGCATTTT.

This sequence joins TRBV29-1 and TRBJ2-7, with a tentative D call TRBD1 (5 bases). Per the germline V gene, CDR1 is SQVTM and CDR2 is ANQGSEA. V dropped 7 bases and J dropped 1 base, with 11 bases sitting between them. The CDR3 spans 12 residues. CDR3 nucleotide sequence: TGCAGCGCTTTGGCAGGGTCCTACGAGCAGTACTTC. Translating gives CSALAGSYEQYF.

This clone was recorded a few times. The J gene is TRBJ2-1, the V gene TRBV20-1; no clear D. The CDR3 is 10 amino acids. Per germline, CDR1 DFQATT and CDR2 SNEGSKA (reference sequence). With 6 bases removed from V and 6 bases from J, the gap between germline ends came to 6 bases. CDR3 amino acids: CSARSNEQFF. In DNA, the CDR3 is TGCAGTGCCAGGTCCAATGAGCAGTTCTTC.

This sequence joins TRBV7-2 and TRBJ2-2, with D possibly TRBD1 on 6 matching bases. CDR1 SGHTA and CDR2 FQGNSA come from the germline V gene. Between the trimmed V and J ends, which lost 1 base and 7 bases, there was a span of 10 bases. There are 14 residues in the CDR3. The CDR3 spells CASSLVTGSGELFF. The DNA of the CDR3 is TGTGCCAGCAGCTTAGTTACAGGGAGCGGGGAGCTGTTTTTT. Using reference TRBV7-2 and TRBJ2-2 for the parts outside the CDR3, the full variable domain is GAGVSQSPSNKVTEKGKDVELRCDPISGHTALYWYRQSLGQGLEFLIYFQGNSAPDKSGLPSDRFSAERTGGSVSTLTIQRTQQEDSAVYLCASSLVTGSGELFFGEGSRLTVL.

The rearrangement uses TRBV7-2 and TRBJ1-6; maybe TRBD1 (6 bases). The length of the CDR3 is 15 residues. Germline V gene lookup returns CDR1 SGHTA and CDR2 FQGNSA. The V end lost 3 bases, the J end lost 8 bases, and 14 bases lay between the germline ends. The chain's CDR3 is CASSFGRGRYSPLHF. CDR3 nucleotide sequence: TGTGCCAGCAGCTTCGGCAGGGGCAGGTATTCACCCCTCCACTTT.

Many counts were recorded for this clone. The CDR3 DNA follows: TGCGCCAGAAAGACTCCGGGACAGGGTCCTGAGACCCAGTACTTC. Translating gives CARKTPGQGPETQYF. The gene calls are TRBV23-1 and TRBJ2-5; TRBD1 agrees at 9 bases. TRBV23-1 is known as an ORF, though its function is uncertain. CDR3 length equals 15 residues. After removal of 9 bases from V and 5 bases from J, the junction contained 13 bases not matched to a gene.

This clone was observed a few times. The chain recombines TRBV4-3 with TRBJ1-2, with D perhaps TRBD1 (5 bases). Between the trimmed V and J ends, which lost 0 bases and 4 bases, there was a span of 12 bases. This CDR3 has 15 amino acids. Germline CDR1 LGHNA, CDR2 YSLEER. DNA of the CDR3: TGCGCCAGCAGCCAAGAGGCAGGGCGTACCTATGGCTACACCTTC. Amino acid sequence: CASSQEAGRTYGYTF.

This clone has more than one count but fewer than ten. This CDR3 reads CASSFTGASGGVDTQYF. CDR3 in DNA: TGTGCCAGCAGTTTTACCGGGGCTAGCGGGGGGGTAGATACGCAGTATTTT. The rearrangement uses TRBV27 and TRBJ2-3; 12 bases fit TRBD2. From germline, CDR1 is MNHEY and CDR2 SMNVEV (reference sequence). This CDR3 comprises 17 residues. V gave up 3 bases and J gave up 5 bases; unmatched junction bases: 9.